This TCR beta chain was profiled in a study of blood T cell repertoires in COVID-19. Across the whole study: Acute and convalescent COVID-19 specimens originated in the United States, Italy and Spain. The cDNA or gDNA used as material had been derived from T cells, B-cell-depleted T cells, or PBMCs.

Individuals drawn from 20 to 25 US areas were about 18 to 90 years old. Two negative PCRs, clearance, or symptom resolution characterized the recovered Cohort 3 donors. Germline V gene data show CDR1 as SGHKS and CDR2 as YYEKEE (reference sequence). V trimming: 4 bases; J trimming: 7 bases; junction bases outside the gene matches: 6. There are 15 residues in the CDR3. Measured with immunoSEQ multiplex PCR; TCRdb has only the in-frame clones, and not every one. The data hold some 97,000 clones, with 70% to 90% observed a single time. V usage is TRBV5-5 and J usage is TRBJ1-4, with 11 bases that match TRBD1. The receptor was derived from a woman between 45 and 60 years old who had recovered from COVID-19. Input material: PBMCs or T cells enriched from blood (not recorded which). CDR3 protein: CASSLGDRGFEKLFF. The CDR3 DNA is TGTGCCAGCAGCCTTGGGGACAGGGGGTTTGAAAAACTGTTTTTT.